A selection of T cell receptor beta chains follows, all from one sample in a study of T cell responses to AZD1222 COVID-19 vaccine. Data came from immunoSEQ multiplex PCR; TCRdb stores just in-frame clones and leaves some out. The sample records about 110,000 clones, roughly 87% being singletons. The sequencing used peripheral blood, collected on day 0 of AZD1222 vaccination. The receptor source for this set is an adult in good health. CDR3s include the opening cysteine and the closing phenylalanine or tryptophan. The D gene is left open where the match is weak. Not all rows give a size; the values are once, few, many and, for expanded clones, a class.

CASSLFGTEGNEQFF,TGTGCCAGCAGTTTATTCGGGACGGAAGGCAATGAGCAGTTCTTC,.,.,TRBJ2-1,TRBV28
CASSRTTSTGELFF,TGTGCCAGCAGTCGTACGACTAGCACCGGGGAGCTGTTTTTT,.,.,TRBJ2-2,TRBV7-3
CASSFTRSGSGNTIYF,TGTGCCAGCAGTTTTACCCGGTCAGGTTCAGGAAACACCATATATTTT,.,few,TRBJ1-3,TRBV28
CASSFNRGQAFF,TGTGCCAGCAGCTTTAACAGGGGGCAGGCTTTCTTT,TRBD1,.,TRBJ1-1,TRBV7-3
CASSVGDGSGNTIYF,TGTGCCAGCAGCGTAGGGGACGGCTCTGGAAACACCATATATTTT,.,once,TRBJ1-3,TRBV9
CASRTGPTNEKLFF,TGTGCCAGCAGAACAGGTCCAACTAATGAAAAACTGTTTTTT,.,.,TRBJ1-4,TRBV4-2
CASSLEGLSGNTIYF,TGTGCCAGCAGCTTAGAGGGCCTCTCTGGAAACACCATATATTTT,.,.,TRBJ1-3,TRBV11-2
CASSAVQATGEQYF,TGTGCCAGCAGCGCAGTACAGGCTACGGGCGAGCAGTACTTC,.,.,TRBJ2-7,TRBV7-9
CASSSKLGQVWTEAFF,TGTGCCAGTAGTTCAAAACTGGGACAGGTGTGGACTGAAGCTTTCTTT,TRBD1,.,TRBJ1-1,TRBV19
CASRGLALIGELFF,TGTGCCAGCAGGGGACTAGCGCTGATCGGGGAGCTGTTTTTT,TRBD2,.,TRBJ2-2,TRBV2
CASSQDSGVPYEQYF,TGCGCCAGCAGCCAAGATAGCGGGGTACCCTACGAGCAGTACTTC,TRBD2,.,TRBJ2-7,TRBV4-1
CASSPTAQMVMGYGYTF,TGTGCCAGTAGTCCCACGGCACAGATGGTGATGGGCTATGGCTACACCTTC,.,.,TRBJ1-2,TRBV19